The 16 T cell receptor beta chains below come from one sample, sequenced in a study of cytomegalovirus exposure and HLA in healthy donors (dated by TCRdb to 2016 to 2017). The receptor library was made with the immunoSEQ multiplex PCR assay. Here the immuneACCESS table is served through TCRdb, limited to in-frame sequences with V and J called. Missing clones are a known gap in these copies; in checked studies unresolved V genes cover under half, and the rest lacks a known reason. The sample contains around 60,000 clones, approximately 95% of them found a single time. Approximately 1% of the sample is taken by the ten largest. Sequencing used PBMCs. Source of these receptors: a woman aged 18 to 35 in good health and CMV-seronegative.

Only one count was recorded for this clone. This chain joins TRBV5-4 and TRBJ2-1, with 11 bases that match TRBD2. CDR1 is SGHNT, CDR2 YYREEE, per germline (reference sequence). The CDR3 has 14 residues. V shed 3 bases and J 6 bases; nucleotides not matched to a gene: 2. The CDR3 DNA sequence: TGTGCCAGCAGCTGGACTAGCGGGTCCAATGAGCAGTTCTTC. This sequence encodes CASSWTSGSNEQFF.

This sequence joins TRBV4-3 and TRBJ2-1; 9 bases agree with TRBD2. This CDR3 region has 14 residues. Germline trimming cut 0 bases from V and 13 bases from J; bases unmatched to any gene: 7. Germline V gene data show CDR1 as LGHNA and CDR2 as YSLEER. The CDR3 DNA is TGCGCCAGCAGCCAAGAGAGGCTAGCGGGAAGTCAGTTCTTC. It translates to CASSQERLAGSQFF.

The V and J genes are TRBV29-1 and TRBJ2-7; D perhaps matches TRBD1 (6 bases). V was clipped by 6 bases and J by 4 bases, with 13 bases between them. In germline, CDR1 is SQVTM, CDR2 ANQGSEA. This CDR3 is built from 12 residues. This CDR3 reads CSVPGQGYEQYF. In DNA form, the CDR3 reads TGCAGCGTCCCGGGACAAGGTTACGAGCAGTACTTC.

The chain couples TRBV19 to TRBJ2-6; D may be TRBD1 (5 bases). The CDR3 has 16 residues. Between the trimmed V and J ends, which lost 3 bases and 0 bases, there was a span of 9 bases. Germline CDR1 LNHDA, CDR2 SQIVND (reference sequence). The CDR3 here is CASSMRQISGANVLTF. As DNA, the CDR3 is TGTGCCAGTAGTATGAGACAGATCTCTGGGGCCAACGTCCTGACTTTC. The complete variable domain, with remaining parts taken from reference TRBV19 and TRBJ2-6, reads DGGITQSPKYLFRKEGQNVTLSCEQNLNHDAMYWYRQDPGQGLRLIYYSQIVNDFQKGDIAEGYSVSREKKESFPLTVTSAQKNPTAFYLCASSMRQISGANVLTFGAGSRLTVL.

The chain joins TRBV25-1 to TRBJ2-5, with D possibly being TRBD1 (7 bases). V was pared by 6 bases and J by 7 bases, with 15 bases between. The CDR3 consists of 13 residues. Germline CDR1 is MGHDK and CDR2 is SYGVNS. CDR3 loop: CASSPGTAGTQYF. CDR3 nucleotide sequence: TGTGCCAGCAGCCCCGGGACAGCGGGGACCCAGTACTTC.

The rearrangement joins TRBV14 to TRBJ2-1; 9 nucleotides line up with TRBD2. Unmatched junction bases numbered 5, after V lost 4 bases and J lost 4 bases. Germline V lookup: CDR1 SGHDN, CDR2 FVKESK. The CDR3 contains 15 residues. The CDR3 loop is CASSPQLAGYNEQFF. The CDR3 nucleotides are TGTGCCAGCAGCCCCCAGCTAGCGGGGTACAATGAGCAGTTCTTC.

The V call is TRBV6-5, the J call TRBJ2-3, with 7 bases fitting TRBD2. V lost 7 bases to trimming and J lost 2 bases; unmatched junction nucleotides: 6. CDR1 and CDR2 from the germline V gene are MNHEY and SVGAGI. This CDR3 spans 14 amino acids. CDR3: CASKRLAVTDTQYF. DNA of the CDR3: TGTGCCAGCAAACGACTAGCAGTCACAGATACGCAGTATTTT.

This chain joins TRBV25-1 and TRBJ2-3; TRBD2 matches 10 bases. The CDR3 runs to 15 residues. V shed 6 bases, J shed 0 bases, and the junction held 3 bases outside the gene matches. Per germline, CDR1 MGHDK and CDR2 SYGVNS. CDR3 DNA: TGTGCCAGCAGCGCTAGCGGGGGCAGCACAGATACGCAGTATTTT. It encodes CASSASGGSTDTQYF.

The chain is built from TRBV9 and TRBJ1-2; D unresolved. Germline loops: CDR1 SGDLS, CDR2 YYNGEE. This CDR3 is built from 16 residues. V lost 4 bases, J lost 2 bases, and 18 bases lay in between. The CDR3 region has the DNA TGTGCCAGCAGCCCCCGGGTCGGCAATGGAAACTATGGCTACACCTTC. This gives the protein CASSPRVGNGNYGYTF. The full variable domain, completed using reference TRBV9 and TRBJ1-2, is DSGVTQTPKHLITATGQRVTLRCSPRSGDLSVYWYQQSLDQGLQFLIQYYNGEERAKGNILERFSAQQFPDLHSELNLSSLELGDSALYFCASSPRVGNGNYGYTFGSGTRLTVV.

The V and J genes are TRBV5-1 and TRBJ1-3, with D uncertain. The germline V gene encodes CDR1 SGHRS and CDR2 YFSETQ. V dropped 4 bases and J dropped 0 bases, with 11 bases sitting between them. There are 15 residues in the CDR3. The CDR3 here is CASSPTDISGNTIYF. For the CDR3, the DNA is TGCGCCAGCAGCCCAACCGACATCTCTGGAAACACCATATATTTT.

V and J are TRBV7-2 and TRBJ1-2; the D is unclear. The germline gives CDR1 SGHTA, CDR2 FQGNSA. Between the trimmed V and J ends, which lost 4 bases and 4 bases, there was a span of 13 bases. The CDR3 covers 14 residues. CDR3 residues: CASSSTTGSYGYTF. CDR3 DNA sequence: TGTGCCAGCAGCTCCACGACCGGGAGCTATGGCTACACCTTC. Drawing the rest from reference TRBV7-2 and TRBJ1-2, the complete variable domain is GAGVSQSPSNKVTEKGKDVELRCDPISGHTALYWYRQSLGQGLEFLIYFQGNSAPDKSGLPSDRFSAERTGGSVSTLTIQRTQQEDSAVYLCASSSTTGSYGYTFGSGTRLTVV.

The chain couples TRBV27 to TRBJ2-1, with a weak D call TRBD1 (6 bases). Germline CDR1 is MNHEY and CDR2 is SMNVEV (reference sequence). This CDR3 spans 17 amino acids. Trimming left V 2 bases short and J 0 bases short, with 14 bases between. The CDR3 spells CASSLGSGTSSYNEQFF. DNA of the CDR3: TGTGCCAGCAGTTTAGGGTCCGGGACAAGCTCCTACAATGAGCAGTTCTTC.

The chain couples TRBV7-7 to TRBJ2-7; unclear D gene. Trimming took 1 base from V and 6 from J, leaving 13 bases between them. CDR3 size: 14 residues. CDR1 and CDR2 (germline): SSHAT, FNYEAQ (reference sequence). The CDR3 region has the DNA TGTGCCAGCAGCTTAGTACCGCAACCTACCGAGCAGTACTTC. Protein sequence: CASSLVPQPTEQYF.

The chain uses TRBV7-2 and TRBJ2-7, with 8 bases identical to TRBD1. The CDR3 extends over 15 amino acids. V lost 5 bases and J lost 3; bases outside the gene matches: 9. CDR1 is SGHTA, CDR2 FQGNSA, per germline. CDR3 sequence: CASSPQGASSYEQYF. The CDR3 DNA follows: TGTGCCAGCAGCCCCCAGGGGGCTTCAAGCTACGAGCAGTACTTC. Based on the CDR3 plus reference TRBV7-2 and TRBJ2-7, the full variable domain is GAGVSQSPSNKVTEKGKDVELRCDPISGHTALYWYRQSLGQGLEFLIYFQGNSAPDKSGLPSDRFSAERTGGSVSTLTIQRTQQEDSAVYLCASSPQGASSYEQYFGPGTRLTVT.

The V call is TRBV29-1, the J call TRBJ2-3; D is unclear. This CDR3 comprises 13 residues. Germline CDR1 reads SQVTM; CDR2 reads ANQGSEA. The V and J ends lost 3 bases and 0 bases respectively, with 7 bases between them. DNA for the CDR3: TGCAGCGTTGATGGTAGAAGCACAGATACGCAGTATTTT. It yields the protein CSVDGRSTDTQYF.

V and J are TRBV7-3 and TRBJ2-7; TRBD1 aligns across 7 bases. Germline CDR1 SGHTA, CDR2 FQGTGA. Trimming took 3 bases from V and 2 from J; bases not matched to a gene: 7. The CDR3 extends over 15 amino acids. CDR3 region: CASSFRPQGAYEQYF. The CDR3 region has the DNA TGTGCCAGCAGCTTCCGGCCCCAGGGGGCCTACGAGCAGTACTTC.